The clone carrying this TCR beta chain occurred once. Its antigen is not identified. These data belong to a study of fetal regulatory T cell absence and autoimmunity. About the research overall: IPEX patients had exocrine pancreas autoimmunity without clinical diabetes.

Here immunoSEQ multiplex PCR was the method, and the copy in TCRdb shows in-frame clones only, minus some. This sample has about 50,000 clones, with 70% to 85% found just once. The study's findings and limits: Compared with cord blood, pancreas showed oligoclonal TCR enrichment, some clones over 90-fold. In IPEX syndrome, oligoclonal enrichment was read as supporting prenatal antigen-driven autoimmunity in the pancreas.

This CDR3 spans 14 amino acids. Germline CDR1 and CDR2: SGHRS and YFSETQ. V lost 2 bases, J lost 6 bases, and 5 bases stayed unmatched. The rearrangement links TRBV5-1 to TRBJ2-3; 8 bases map to TRBD1. The TCR sequence derives from a newborn boy with IPEX syndrome. The specimen was cord blood. The CDR3 DNA follows: TGCGCCAGCAGCTTCAGGGGGCTTCAGGATACGCAGTATTTT. The encoded protein is CASSFRGLQDTQYF.